The rows below give T cell receptor beta chains drawn from one sample of a study of a mutant IDH1 vaccine in newly diagnosed glioma. Measured with immunoSEQ multiplex PCR; TCRdb has only the in-frame clones, and not every one. The sample lists under 40,000 clones, roughly 78% occurring once. For these TCRs, the target antigens are not known. The sequences come from PBMCs, collected from a glioma patient whose treatment included an IDH1 peptide vaccine. These receptors were collected from a middle-aged man with glioma. Some clones in this sample may be carry-over from other donors' samples. The CDR3 runs from the conserved cysteine through the conserved F or W. Fields, in order: J gene, D gene, CDR3 length, V gene, CDR3 DNA, CDR3 protein. The D gene is left open where the match is weak.

J gene: TRBJ1-5; D gene: NA; CDR3 length: 16; V gene: TRBV5-5; CDR3 DNA: TGTGCCAGCAGCCCGATACTTAACATCTACAATCAGCCCCAGCATTTT; CDR3 protein: CASSPILNIYNQPQHF
J gene: TRBJ2-7; D gene: NA; CDR3 length: 12; V gene: TRBV25-1; CDR3 DNA: TGTGCCAGCAGTGACAGGGAGGTCGAGCAGTACTTC; CDR3 protein: CASSDREVEQYF
J gene: TRBJ2-3; D gene: NA; CDR3 length: 12; V gene: TRBV19; CDR3 DNA: TGTGCCAGTAGTACCGAGCAAGATACGCAGTATTTT; CDR3 protein: CASSTEQDTQYF
J gene: TRBJ1-3; D gene: NA; CDR3 length: 13; V gene: TRBV18; CDR3 DNA: TGTGCCAGCTCAACCGGGGCTGGAAACACCATATATTTT; CDR3 protein: CASSTGAGNTIYF
J gene: TRBJ1-2; D gene: NA; CDR3 length: 12; V gene: TRBV5-1; CDR3 DNA: TGCGCCAGCAGCTTGCCGGACTATGGCTACACCTTC; CDR3 protein: CASSLPDYGYTF
J gene: TRBJ1-2; D gene: TRBD1; CDR3 length: 16; V gene: TRBV19; CDR3 DNA: TGTGCCAGTAGTACCTATTTCGGACAGGGGAGAGCAAGCTACACCTTC; CDR3 protein: CASSTYFGQGRASYTF
J gene: TRBJ2-2; D gene: NA; CDR3 length: 14; V gene: TRBV25-1; CDR3 DNA: TGTGCCAGCAGTGTTGCCATAAACACCGGGGAGCTGTTTTTT; CDR3 protein: CASSVAINTGELFF
J gene: TRBJ1-1; D gene: NA; CDR3 length: 12; V gene: TRBV30; CDR3 DNA: TGTGCCTGGAGTGGGTCGGGACCCCAAGCTTTCTTT; CDR3 protein: CAWSGSGPQAFF
J gene: TRBJ1-1; D gene: NA; CDR3 length: 13; V gene: TRBV6-1; CDR3 DNA: TGTGCCAGCACCCGAGGGGAGAGCACTGAAGCTTTCTTT; CDR3 protein: CASTRGESTEAFF
J gene: TRBJ2-7; D gene: NA; CDR3 length: 13; V gene: TRBV5-4; CDR3 DNA: TGTGCCAGCAGCTTGGCAGGGTGGTACGAGCAGTACTTC; CDR3 protein: CASSLAGWYEQYF
J gene: TRBJ2-3; D gene: TRBD2; CDR3 length: 15; V gene: TRBV28; CDR3 DNA: TGTGCCAGCAGTCTAGCGGGGGGCCCGAGAGATACGCAGTATTTT; CDR3 protein: CASSLAGGPRDTQYF